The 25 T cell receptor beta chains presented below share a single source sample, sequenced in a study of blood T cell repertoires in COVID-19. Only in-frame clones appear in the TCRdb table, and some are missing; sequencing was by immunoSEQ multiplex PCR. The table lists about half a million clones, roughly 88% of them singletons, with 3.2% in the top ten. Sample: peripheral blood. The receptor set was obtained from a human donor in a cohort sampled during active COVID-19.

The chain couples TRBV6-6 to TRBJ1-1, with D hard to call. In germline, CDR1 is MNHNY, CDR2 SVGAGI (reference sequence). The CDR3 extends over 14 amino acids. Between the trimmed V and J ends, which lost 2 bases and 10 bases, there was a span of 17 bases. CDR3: CASSYGVRVLTAFF. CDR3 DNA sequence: TGTGCCAGCAGTTACGGTGTGCGGGTACTGACAGCTTTCTTT.

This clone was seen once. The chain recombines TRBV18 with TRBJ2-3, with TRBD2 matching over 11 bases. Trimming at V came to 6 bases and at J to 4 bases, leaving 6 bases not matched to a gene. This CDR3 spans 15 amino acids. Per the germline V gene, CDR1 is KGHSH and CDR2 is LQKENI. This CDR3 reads CASSGLADGADTQYF. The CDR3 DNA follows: TGTGCCAGCTCGGGACTAGCGGACGGCGCAGATACGCAGTATTTT.

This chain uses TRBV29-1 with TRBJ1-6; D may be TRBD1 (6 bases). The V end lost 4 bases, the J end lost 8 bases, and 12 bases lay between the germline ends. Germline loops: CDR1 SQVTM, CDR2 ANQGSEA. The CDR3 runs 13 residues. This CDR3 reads CSVGTGSDSPLHF. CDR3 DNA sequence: TGCAGCGTTGGAACAGGGAGCGATTCACCCCTCCACTTT. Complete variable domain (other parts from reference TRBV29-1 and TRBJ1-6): SAVISQKPSRDICQRGTSLTIQCQVDSQVTMMFWYRQQPGQSLTLIATANQGSEATYESGFVIDKFPISRPNLTFSTLTVSNMSPEDSSIYLCSVGTGSDSPLHFGNGTRLTVT.

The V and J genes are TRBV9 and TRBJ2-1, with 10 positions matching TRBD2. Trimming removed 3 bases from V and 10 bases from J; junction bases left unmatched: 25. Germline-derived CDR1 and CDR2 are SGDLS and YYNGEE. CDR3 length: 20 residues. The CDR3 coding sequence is TGTGCCAGCAGCGACCGCCCAGAGAGATTTCTAGCGGGAGCTTATTCCGAGCAGTTCTTC. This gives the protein CASSDRPERFLAGAYSEQFF.

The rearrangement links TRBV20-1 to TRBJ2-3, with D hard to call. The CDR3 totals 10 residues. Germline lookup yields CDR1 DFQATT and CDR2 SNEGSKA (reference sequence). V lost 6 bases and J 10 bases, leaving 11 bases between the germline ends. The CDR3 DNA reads TGCAGTGCCATAGATATTGCGCAGTATTTT. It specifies CSAIDIAQYF.

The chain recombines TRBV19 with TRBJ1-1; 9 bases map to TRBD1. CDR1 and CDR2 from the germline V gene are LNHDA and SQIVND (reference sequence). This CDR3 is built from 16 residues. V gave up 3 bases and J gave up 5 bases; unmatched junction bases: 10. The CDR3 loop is CASSIPPGQGGTEAFF. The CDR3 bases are TGTGCCAGTAGTATTCCTCCGGGACAGGGTGGGACTGAAGCTTTCTTT.

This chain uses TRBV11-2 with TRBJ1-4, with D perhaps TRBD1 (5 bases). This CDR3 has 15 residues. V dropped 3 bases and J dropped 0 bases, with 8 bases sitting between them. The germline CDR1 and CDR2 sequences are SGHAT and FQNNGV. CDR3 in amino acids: CASSFGGTTNEKLFF. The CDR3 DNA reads TGTGCCAGCAGCTTCGGGGGAACAACTAATGAAAAACTGTTTTTT.

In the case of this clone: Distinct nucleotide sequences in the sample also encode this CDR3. In nucleotides, the CDR3 is TGTGCCAGCTCACCCCCGGGAGGCTATGGCTACACCTTC. Translated: CASSPPGGYGYTF. The rearrangement uses TRBV18 and TRBJ1-2; D gene ambiguous. CDR1 and CDR2 from the germline V gene are KGHSH and LQKENI. Trimming took 3 bases from V and 4 from J, leaving 9 bases between them. This CDR3 has 13 residues. Using reference TRBV18 and TRBJ1-2 for the parts outside the CDR3, the full variable domain is NAGVMQNPRHLVRRRGQEARLRCSPMKGHSHVYWYRQLPEEGLKFMVYLQKENIIDESGMPKERFSAEFPKEGPSILRIQQVVRGDSAAYFCASSPPGGYGYTFGSGTRLTVV.

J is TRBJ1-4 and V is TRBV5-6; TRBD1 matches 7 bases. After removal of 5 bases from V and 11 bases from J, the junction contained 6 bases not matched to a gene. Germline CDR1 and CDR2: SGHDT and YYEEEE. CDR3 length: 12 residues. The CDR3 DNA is TGTGCCAGCAGACAGGGGACGGGGAAACTGTTTTTT. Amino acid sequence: CASRQGTGKLFF. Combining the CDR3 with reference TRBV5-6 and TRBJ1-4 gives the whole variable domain DAGVTQSPTHLIKTRGQQVTLRCSPKSGHDTVSWYQQALGQGPQFIFQYYEEEERQRGNFPDRFSGHQFPNYSSELNVNALLLGDSALYLCASRQGTGKLFFGSGTQLSVL.

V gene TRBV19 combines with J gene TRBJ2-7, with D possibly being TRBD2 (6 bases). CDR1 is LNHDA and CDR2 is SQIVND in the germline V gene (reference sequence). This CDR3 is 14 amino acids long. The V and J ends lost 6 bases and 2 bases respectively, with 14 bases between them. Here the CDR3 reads CASRSGLLTYEQYF. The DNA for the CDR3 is TGTGCCAGTAGATCGGGACTCCTAACCTACGAGCAGTACTTC.

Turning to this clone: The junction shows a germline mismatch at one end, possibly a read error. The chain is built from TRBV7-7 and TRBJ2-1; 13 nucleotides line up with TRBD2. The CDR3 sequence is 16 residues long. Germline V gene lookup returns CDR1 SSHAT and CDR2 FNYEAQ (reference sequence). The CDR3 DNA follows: TGTGCTAGCAGCCCGGGACTAGCGGGACAATGGAATGAGCAGTTCTTC. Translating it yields CASSPGLAGQWNEQFF. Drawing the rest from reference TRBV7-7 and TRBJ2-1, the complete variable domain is GAGVSQSPRYKVTKRGQDVTLRCDPISSHATLYWYQQALGQGPEFLTYFNYEAQPDKSGLPSDRFSAERPEGSISTLTIQRTEQRDSAMYRCASSPGLAGQWNEQFFGPGTRLTVL.

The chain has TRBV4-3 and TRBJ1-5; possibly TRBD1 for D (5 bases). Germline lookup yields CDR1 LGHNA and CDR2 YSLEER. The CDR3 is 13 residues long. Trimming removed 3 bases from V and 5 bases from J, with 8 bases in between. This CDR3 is CASSQAGYQPQHF. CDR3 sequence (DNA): TGCGCCAGCAGCCAGGCAGGGTATCAGCCCCAGCATTTT.

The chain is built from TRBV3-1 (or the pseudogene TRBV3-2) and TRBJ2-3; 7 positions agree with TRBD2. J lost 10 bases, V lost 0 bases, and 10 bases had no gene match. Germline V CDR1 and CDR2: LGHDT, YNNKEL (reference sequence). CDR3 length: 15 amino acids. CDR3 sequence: CASSQDSLAPQAQYF. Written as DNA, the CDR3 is TGTGCCAGCAGCCAAGATTCACTAGCGCCCCAGGCGCAGTATTTT.

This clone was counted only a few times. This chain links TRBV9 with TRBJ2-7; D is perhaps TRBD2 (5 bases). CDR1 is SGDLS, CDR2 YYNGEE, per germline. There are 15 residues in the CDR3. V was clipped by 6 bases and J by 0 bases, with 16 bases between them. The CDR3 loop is CASTPGMGSSYEQYF. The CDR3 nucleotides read TGTGCCAGCACCCCGGGGATGGGTTCCTCCTACGAGCAGTACTTC.

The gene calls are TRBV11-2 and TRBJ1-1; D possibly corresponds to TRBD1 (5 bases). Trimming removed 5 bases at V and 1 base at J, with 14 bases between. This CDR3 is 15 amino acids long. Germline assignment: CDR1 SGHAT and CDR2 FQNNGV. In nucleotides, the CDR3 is TGTGCCAGCAGCCCCGTCAGGGTCTCGAACACTGAAGCTTTCTTT. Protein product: CASSPVRVSNTEAFF.

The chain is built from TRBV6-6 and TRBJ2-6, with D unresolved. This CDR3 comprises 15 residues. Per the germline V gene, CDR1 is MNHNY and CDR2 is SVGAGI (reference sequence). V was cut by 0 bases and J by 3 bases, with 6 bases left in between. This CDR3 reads CASSYSGSGANVLTF. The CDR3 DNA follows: TGTGCCAGCAGTTACTCGGGCAGTGGGGCCAACGTCCTGACTTTC.

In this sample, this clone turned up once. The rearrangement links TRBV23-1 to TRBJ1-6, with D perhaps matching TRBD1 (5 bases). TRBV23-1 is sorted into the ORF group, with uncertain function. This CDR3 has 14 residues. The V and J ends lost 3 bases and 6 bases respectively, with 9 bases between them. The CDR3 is CASSQRGFNSPLHF. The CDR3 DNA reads TGCGCCAGCAGTCAGCGGGGCTTTAATTCACCCCTCCACTTT.

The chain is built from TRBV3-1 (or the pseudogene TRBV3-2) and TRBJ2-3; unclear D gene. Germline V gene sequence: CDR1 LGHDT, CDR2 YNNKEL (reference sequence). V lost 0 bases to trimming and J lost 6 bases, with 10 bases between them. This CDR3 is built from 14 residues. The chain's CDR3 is CASSQDLGLDTQYF. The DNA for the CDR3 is TGTGCCAGCAGCCAAGATCTCGGGTTGGATACGCAGTATTTT.

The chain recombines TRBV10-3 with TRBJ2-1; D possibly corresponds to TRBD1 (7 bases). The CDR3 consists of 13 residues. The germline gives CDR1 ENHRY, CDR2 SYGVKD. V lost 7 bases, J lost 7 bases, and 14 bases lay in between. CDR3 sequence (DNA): TGTGCCATCAATAGCAGGGGGGATAATGAGCAGTTCTTC. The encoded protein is CAINSRGDNEQFF.

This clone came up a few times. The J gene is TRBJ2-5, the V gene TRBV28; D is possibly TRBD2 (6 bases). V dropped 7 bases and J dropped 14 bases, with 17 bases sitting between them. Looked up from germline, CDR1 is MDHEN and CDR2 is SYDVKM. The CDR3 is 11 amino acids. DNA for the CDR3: TGTGCCAGCAAGCGGGCGGACGCGGAATACTTC. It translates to CASKRADAEYF. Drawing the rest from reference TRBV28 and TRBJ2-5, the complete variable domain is DVKVTQSSRYLVKRTGEKVFLECVQDMDHENMFWYRQDPGLGLRLIYFSYDVKMKEKGDIPEGYSVSREKKERFSLILESASTNQTSMYLCASKRADAEYFGPGTRLLVL.

The CDR3 is CASSSGQSYEQYF. The CDR3 coding sequence is TGTGCCAGCAGTTCGGGACAGTCCTACGAGCAGTACTTC. V and J are TRBV12-3 or TRBV12-4 and TRBJ2-7, with 7 bases lining up with TRBD1. The trim removed 4 bases at V and 1 base at J, leaving 1 base unmatched. The CDR3 length is 13 residues.

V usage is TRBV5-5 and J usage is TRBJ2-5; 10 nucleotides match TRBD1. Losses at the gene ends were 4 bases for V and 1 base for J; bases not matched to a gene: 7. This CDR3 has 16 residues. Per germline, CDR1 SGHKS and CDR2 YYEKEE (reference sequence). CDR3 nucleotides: TGTGCCAGCAGCCCCCGGGACAGGGGACCCCAAGAGACCCAGTACTTC. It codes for CASSPRDRGPQETQYF. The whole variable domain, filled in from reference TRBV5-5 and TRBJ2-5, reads DAGVTQSPTHLIKTRGQQVTLRCSPISGHKSVSWYQQVLGQGPQFIFQYYEKEERGRGNFPDRFSARQFPNYSSELNVNALLLGDSALYLCASSPRDRGPQETQYFGPGTRLLVL.

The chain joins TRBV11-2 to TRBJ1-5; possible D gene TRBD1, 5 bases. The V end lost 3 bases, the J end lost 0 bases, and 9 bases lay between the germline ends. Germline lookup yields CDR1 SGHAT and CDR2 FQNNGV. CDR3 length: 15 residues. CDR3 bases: TGTGCCAGCAGCTTGGGGCCTTATAGCAATCAGCCCCAGCATTTT. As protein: CASSLGPYSNQPQHF.

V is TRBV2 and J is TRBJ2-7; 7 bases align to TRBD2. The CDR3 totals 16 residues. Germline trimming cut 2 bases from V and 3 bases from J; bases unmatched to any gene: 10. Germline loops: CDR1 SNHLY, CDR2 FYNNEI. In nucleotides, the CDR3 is TGTGCCAGCAGTGAAAATCGGGCGGGAGTCGGCTACGAGCAGTACTTC. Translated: CASSENRAGVGYEQYF.

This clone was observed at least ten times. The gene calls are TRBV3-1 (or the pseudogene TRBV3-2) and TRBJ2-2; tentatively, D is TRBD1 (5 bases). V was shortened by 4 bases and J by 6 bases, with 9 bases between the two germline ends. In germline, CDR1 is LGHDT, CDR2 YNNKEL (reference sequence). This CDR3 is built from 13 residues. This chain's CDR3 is CASSLRGPGELFF. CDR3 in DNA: TGTGCCAGCAGCCTTAGGGGCCCCGGGGAGCTGTTTTTT.